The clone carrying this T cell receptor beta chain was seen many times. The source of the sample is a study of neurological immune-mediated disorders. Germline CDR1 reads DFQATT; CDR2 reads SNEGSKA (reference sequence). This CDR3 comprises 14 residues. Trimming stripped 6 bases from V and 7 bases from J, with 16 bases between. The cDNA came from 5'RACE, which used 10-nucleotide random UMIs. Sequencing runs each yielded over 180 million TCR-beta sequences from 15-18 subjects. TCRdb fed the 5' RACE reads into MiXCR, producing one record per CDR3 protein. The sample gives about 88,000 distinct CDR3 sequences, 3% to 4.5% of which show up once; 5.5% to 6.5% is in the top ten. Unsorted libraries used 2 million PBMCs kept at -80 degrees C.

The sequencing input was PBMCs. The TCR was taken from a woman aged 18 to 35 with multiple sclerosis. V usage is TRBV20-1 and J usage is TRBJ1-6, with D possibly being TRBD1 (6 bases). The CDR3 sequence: CSASRQVINSPLHF. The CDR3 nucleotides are TGCAGTGCCTCAAGACAGGTTATCAATTCACCCCTCCACTTT.